This T cell receptor (beta chain) was recorded in a study of T cell responses to AZD1222 COVID-19 vaccine. Study findings and constraints: Clonal diversity may have been underestimated in mostly white British donors.

With regard to this clone: Its antigen is unknown.

With V trimmed by 4 bases and J by 2 bases, 2 bases remained unmatched. Looked up from germline, CDR1 is SGHTA and CDR2 is FQGNSA. CDR3 length equals 14 residues. TCRdb keeps only in-frame clones here, not all; method: immunoSEQ multiplex PCR. Of tens of thousands of clones in the sample, approximately 91% were seen once. This receptor was taken from an adult in good health. Specimen: peripheral blood, collected on day 0 of AZD1222 vaccination. The chain has TRBV7-2 and TRBJ2-1, with 7 positions matching TRBD1. CDR3 in DNA: TGTGCCAGCAGCTCACAGGGGACCTACAATGAGCAGTTCTTC. Protein sequence: CASSSQGTYNEQFF.